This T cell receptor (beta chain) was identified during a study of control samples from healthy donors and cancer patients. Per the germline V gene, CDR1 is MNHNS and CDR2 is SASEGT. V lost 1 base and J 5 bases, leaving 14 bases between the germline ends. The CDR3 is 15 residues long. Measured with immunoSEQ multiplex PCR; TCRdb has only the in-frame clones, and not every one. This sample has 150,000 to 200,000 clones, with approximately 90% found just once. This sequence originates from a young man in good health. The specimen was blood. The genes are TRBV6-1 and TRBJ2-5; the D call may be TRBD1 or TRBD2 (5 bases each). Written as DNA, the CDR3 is TGTGCCAGCAGTGAAGTAAGAGGGACCGGGGAGACCCAGTACTTC. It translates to CASSEVRGTGETQYF.